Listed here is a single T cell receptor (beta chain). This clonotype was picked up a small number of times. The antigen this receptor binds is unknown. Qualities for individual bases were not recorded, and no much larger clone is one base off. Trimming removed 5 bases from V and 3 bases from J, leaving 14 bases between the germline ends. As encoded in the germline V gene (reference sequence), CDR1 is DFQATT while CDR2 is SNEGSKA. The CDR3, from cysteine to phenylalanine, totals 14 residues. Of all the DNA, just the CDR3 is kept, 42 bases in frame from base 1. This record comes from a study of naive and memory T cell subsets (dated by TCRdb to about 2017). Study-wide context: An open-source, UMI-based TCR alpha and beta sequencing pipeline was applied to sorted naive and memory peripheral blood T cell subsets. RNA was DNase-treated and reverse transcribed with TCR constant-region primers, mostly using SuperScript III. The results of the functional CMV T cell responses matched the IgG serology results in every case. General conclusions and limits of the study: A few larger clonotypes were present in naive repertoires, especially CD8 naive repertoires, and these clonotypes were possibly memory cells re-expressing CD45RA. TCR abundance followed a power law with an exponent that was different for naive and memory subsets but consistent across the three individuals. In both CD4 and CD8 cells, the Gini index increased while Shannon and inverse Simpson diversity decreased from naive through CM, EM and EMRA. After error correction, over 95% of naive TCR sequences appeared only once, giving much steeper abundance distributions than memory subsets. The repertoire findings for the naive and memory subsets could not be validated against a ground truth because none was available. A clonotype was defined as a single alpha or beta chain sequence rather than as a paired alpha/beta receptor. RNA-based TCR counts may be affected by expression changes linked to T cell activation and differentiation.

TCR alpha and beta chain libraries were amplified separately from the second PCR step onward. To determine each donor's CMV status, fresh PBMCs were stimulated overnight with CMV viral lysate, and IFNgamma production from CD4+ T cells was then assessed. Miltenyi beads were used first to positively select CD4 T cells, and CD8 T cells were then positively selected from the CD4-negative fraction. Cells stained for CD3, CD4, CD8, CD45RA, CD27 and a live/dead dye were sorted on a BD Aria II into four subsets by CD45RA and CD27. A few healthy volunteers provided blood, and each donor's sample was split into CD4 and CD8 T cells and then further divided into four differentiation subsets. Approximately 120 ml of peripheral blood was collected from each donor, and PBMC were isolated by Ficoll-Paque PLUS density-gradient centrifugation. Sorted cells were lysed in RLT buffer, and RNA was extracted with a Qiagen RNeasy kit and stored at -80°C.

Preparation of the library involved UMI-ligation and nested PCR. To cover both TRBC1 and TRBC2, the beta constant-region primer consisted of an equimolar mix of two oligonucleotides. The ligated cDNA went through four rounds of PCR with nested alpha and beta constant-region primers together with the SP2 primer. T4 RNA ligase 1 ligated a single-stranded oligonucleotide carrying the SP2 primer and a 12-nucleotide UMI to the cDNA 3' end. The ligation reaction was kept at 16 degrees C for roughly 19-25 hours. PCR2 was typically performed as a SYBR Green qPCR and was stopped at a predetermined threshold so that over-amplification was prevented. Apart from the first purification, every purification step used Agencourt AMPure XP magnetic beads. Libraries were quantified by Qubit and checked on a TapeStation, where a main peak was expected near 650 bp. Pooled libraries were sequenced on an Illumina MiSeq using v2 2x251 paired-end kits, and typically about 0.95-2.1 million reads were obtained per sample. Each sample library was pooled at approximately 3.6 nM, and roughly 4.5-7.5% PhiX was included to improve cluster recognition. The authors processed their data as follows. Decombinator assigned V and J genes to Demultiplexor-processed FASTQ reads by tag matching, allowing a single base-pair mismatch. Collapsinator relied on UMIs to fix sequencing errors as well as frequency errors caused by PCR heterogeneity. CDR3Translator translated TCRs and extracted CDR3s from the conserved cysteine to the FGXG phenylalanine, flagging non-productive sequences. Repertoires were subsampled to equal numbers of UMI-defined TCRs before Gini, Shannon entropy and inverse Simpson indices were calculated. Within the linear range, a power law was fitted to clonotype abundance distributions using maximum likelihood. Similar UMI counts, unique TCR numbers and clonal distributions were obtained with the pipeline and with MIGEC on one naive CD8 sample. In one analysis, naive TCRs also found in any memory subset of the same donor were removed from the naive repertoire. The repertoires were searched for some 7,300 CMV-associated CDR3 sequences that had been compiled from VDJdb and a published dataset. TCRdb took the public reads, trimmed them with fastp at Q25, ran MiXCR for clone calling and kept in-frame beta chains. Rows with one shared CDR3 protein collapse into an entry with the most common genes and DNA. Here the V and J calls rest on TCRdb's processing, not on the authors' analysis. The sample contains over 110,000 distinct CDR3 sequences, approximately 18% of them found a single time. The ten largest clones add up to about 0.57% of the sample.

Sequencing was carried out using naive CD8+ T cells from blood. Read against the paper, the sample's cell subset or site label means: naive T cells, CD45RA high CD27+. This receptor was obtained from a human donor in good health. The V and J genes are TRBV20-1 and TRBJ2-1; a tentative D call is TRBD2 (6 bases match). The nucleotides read TGCAGTGCTGTGGTCCCGGAGGGCTACAATGAGCAGTTCTTC. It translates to CSAVVPEGYNEQFF.